The source of this T cell receptor beta chain is a study of control samples from healthy donors and cancer patients. The assay was immunoSEQ multiplex PCR, and TCRdb's table has in-frame clones only and misses some. The sample shows 100,000 to 150,000 clones, roughly 87% of them seen only once. The sample taken for sequencing was blood. This TCR derives from a man aged 18 to 29 in good health.

The CDR3 here is CASSLGQGQADTQYF. CDR3 bases: TGCGCCAGCAGCTTGGGGCAGGGGCAGGCAGATACGCAGTATTTT. The chain is built from TRBV5-1 and TRBJ2-3, with D tentatively TRBD1 (6 bases). The V and J ends lost 0 bases and 4 bases respectively, with 12 bases between them. CDR1 and CDR2 from the germline V gene are SGHRS and YFSETQ. CDR3 length equals 15 residues.